The 21 T cell receptor beta chains in this list originate from one sample, sequenced in a study of T cells in localized non-small cell lung cancer. Assay used: immunoSEQ multiplex PCR; TCRdb lists only in-frame clones, some missing. The sample carries roughly 2,500 clones, less than 50% recorded once. Sample: lung tumor tissue, taken before any cancer treatment. The receptors derive from a male donor aged 60 or older with stage II squamous cell lung carcinoma.

A few counts support this clone. The V gene is TRBV5-1, the J gene TRBJ1-5; TRBD1 agrees at 9 bases. Trimming cost V 7 bases and J 0 bases; bases outside gene matches: 11. Germline loops: CDR1 SGHRS, CDR2 YFSETQ. The length of the CDR3 is 17 residues. Written as DNA, the CDR3 is TGCGCCAGCTGGTCGGGACAGGGATATTATAGCAATCAGCCCCAGCATTTT. It yields the protein CASWSGQGYYSNQPQHF. Together with reference TRBV5-1 and TRBJ1-5, the CDR3 gives the full variable domain: KAGVTQTPRYLIKTRGQQVTLSCSPISGHRSVSWYQQTPGQGLQFLFEYFSETQRNKGNFPGRFSGRQFSNSRSEMNVSTLELGDSALYLCASWSGQGYYSNQPQHFGDGTRLSIL.

The chain carries TRBV5-1 and TRBJ1-5; a possible D gene is TRBD1 (5 bases). The V end lost 0 bases, the J end lost 2 bases, and 9 bases lay between the germline ends. The CDR3 spans 15 residues. CDR1 SGHRS and CDR2 YFSETQ come from the germline V gene. CDR3 DNA: TGCGCCAGCAGCTTGGCCGGAGGGGGCAATCAGCCCCAGCATTTT. Its protein is CASSLAGGGNQPQHF. The whole variable domain, remainder taken from reference TRBV5-1 and TRBJ1-5, is KAGVTQTPRYLIKTRGQQVTLSCSPISGHRSVSWYQQTPGQGLQFLFEYFSETQRNKGNFPGRFSGRQFSNSRSEMNVSTLELGDSALYLCASSLAGGGNQPQHFGDGTRLSIL.

The J gene is TRBJ1-1, the V gene TRBV4-1, with D perhaps matching TRBD1 (6 bases). Looked up from germline, CDR1 is MGHRA and CDR2 is YSYEKL. V was shortened by 7 bases and J by 5 bases, with 17 bases between the two germline ends. The CDR3 length is 14 residues. Here the CDR3 reads CASTAGGGFTEAFF. The DNA of the CDR3 is TGCGCCAGCACCGCGGGGGGGGGCTTTACTGAAGCTTTCTTT.

Written as DNA, the CDR3 is TGCGCCAGCAGCAGACAACAGTCCGGCGGGGAGCTGTTTTTT. Residues: CASSRQQSGGELFF. The chain carries TRBV5-1 and TRBJ2-2, with D hard to call. Germline loops: CDR1 SGHRS, CDR2 YFSETQ. CDR3 length equals 14 residues. V was clipped by 4 bases and J by 7 bases, with 14 bases between them.

This clone is deemed medium-sized. The chain carries TRBV7-1 and TRBJ2-7, with D possibly matching TRBD2 (6 bases). TRBV7-1 is placed among ORFs of uncertain function. The ends were cut back, 5 bases at V and 6 bases at J, with 14 bases in the middle. The CDR3 length is 13 residues. CDR3 sequence reads: CASSLDYLGEQYF. The CDR3 region has the DNA TGTGCCAGCAGCCTGGACTATTTGGGCGAGCAGTACTTC.

This clone was seen a handful of times. The chain employs TRBV11-3 and TRBJ2-2, with unresolved D. V dropped 0 bases and J dropped 2 bases, with 4 bases sitting between them. This CDR3 region has 14 residues. The germline V gene encodes CDR1 SGHNT and CDR2 YENEEA. The DNA of the CDR3 is TGTGCCAGCAGCTTAGATAGCAACACCGGGGAGCTGTTTTTT. This gives the protein CASSLDSNTGELFF.

The chain carries TRBV19 and TRBJ1-5; 7 bases match TRBD1. The V gene's germline CDR1 is LNHDA and CDR2 SQIVND (reference sequence). The trim removed 6 bases at V and 5 bases at J, leaving 1 base unmatched. CDR3 size: 12 residues. This chain's CDR3 is CASRTGYQPQHF. The CDR3 bases are TGTGCCAGTAGGACAGGGTATCAGCCCCAGCATTTT.

This clone appeared a single time. The genes are TRBV28 and TRBJ2-7; perhaps TRBD2 as D (6 bases). CDR1 MDHEN and CDR2 SYDVKM come from the germline V gene. CDR3 length: 16 residues. V lost 4 bases and J lost 4, with 20 bases in between. The CDR3 reads CASSSTGAGWGYEQYF. In DNA, the CDR3 is TGTGCCAGCAGTTCAACTGGGGCGGGATGGGGGTACGAGCAGTACTTC. Filled out from reference TRBV28 and TRBJ2-7, the complete variable domain reads DVKVTQSSRYLVKRTGEKVFLECVQDMDHENMFWYRQDPGLGLRLIYFSYDVKMKEKGDIPEGYSVSREKKERFSLILESASTNQTSMYLCASSSTGAGWGYEQYFGPGTRLTVT.

This clone has a handful of counts. The J gene is TRBJ1-2, the V gene TRBV6-8, with a weak D call TRBD1 (5 bases). The CDR3 totals 14 residues. The germline V and J ends were trimmed by 0 bases and 4 bases, with 9 bases remaining between them. CDR1 is MNHGY and CDR2 is SAAAGT in the germline V gene. The CDR3 protein is CASSYSSGSYGYTF. CDR3 in DNA: TGTGCCAGCAGTTACTCATCAGGGTCCTATGGCTACACCTTC.

This clone appeared a few times. The chain uses TRBV2 and TRBJ2-6; weak D call: TRBD2 (6 bases). V lost 2 bases and J 2 bases, leaving 10 bases between the germline ends. The CDR3 loop spans 16 amino acids. CDR1 and CDR2 from the germline V gene are SNHLY and FYNNEI. CDR3 sequence: CASSEHRGTGANVLTF. CDR3 DNA sequence: TGTGCCAGCAGTGAACATCGGGGGACTGGGGCCAACGTCCTGACTTTC.

The CDR3 here is CASSYLRNQPQHF. In DNA form, the CDR3 reads TGTGCCAGCAGTTACTTGCGGAATCAGCCCCAGCATTTT. The rearrangement joins TRBV6-8 to TRBJ1-5; D is ambiguous. Germline V CDR1 and CDR2: MNHGY, SAAAGT. The V and J ends lost 1 base and 4 bases respectively, with 5 bases between them. This CDR3 region has 13 residues.

The V call is TRBV28, the J call TRBJ2-3; 8 bases map to TRBD1. The germline V gene has CDR1 MDHEN and CDR2 SYDVKM. The CDR3 extends over 14 amino acids. V lost 3 bases and J lost 6; bases outside the gene matches: 5. In DNA form, the CDR3 reads TGTGCCAGCAGTTTGGCAGGGGGCGTTGATACGCAGTATTTT. Translation gives CASSLAGGVDTQYF.

The chain's CDR3 is CASLLGGGNQPQHF. The DNA for the CDR3 is TGTGCCAGCCTACTGGGGGGGGGCAATCAGCCCCAGCATTTT. The chain recombines TRBV19 with TRBJ1-5, with D maybe TRBD1 (5 bases). The V gene lost 9 bases and the J gene lost 2 bases, with 14 bases spanning the gap. The CDR3 contains 14 residues. In germline, CDR1 is LNHDA, CDR2 SQIVND (reference sequence).

The chain uses TRBV9 and TRBJ2-5; 7 bases are shared with TRBD2. V was pared by 7 bases and J by 4 bases, with 10 bases of the junction left unmatched. Germline V gene sequence: CDR1 SGDLS, CDR2 YYNGEE. The CDR3 runs to 14 residues. CDR3 amino acids: CASGAGVPRETQYF. CDR3 nucleotide sequence: TGTGCCAGCGGGGCGGGAGTCCCCAGAGAGACCCAGTACTTC.

The rearrangement joins TRBV14 to TRBJ2-2; D is perhaps TRBD1 (5 bases). Germline CDR1 reads SGHDN; CDR2 reads FVKESK. The V gene lost 6 bases and the J gene lost 1 base, with 9 bases spanning the gap. This CDR3 region has 14 residues. The CDR3 loop reads CASRQGRNTGELFF. Written as DNA, the CDR3 is TGTGCCAGCAGGCAGGGCCGGAACACCGGGGAGCTGTTTTTT.

The CDR3 coding sequence is TGTGCCAGTAGCGCTCCGGACCAATACGAGCAGTACTTC. Translated, it gives CASSAPDQYEQYF. V is TRBV19 and J is TRBJ2-7; D call uncertain. V dropped 6 bases and J dropped 4 bases, with 13 bases sitting between them. The CDR3 sequence is 13 residues long. In germline, CDR1 is LNHDA, CDR2 SQIVND (reference sequence).

The chain uses TRBV18 and TRBJ2-3; D is unclear. Looked up from germline, CDR1 is KGHSH and CDR2 is LQKENI. The CDR3 length is 14 residues. The V and J ends lost 0 bases and 6 bases respectively, with 10 bases between them. In DNA, the CDR3 is TGTGCCAGCTCACCACCGAGGCCCGCCGATACGCAGTATTTT. Translating gives CASSPPRPADTQYF.

The chain links TRBV9 to TRBJ2-5, with TRBD2 matching 9 bases. Germline trimming cut 0 bases from V and 5 bases from J; bases unmatched to any gene: 5. Germline V lookup: CDR1 SGDLS, CDR2 YYNGEE. The CDR3 loop spans 15 amino acids. DNA of the CDR3: TGTGCCAGCAGCGTAGAGGGACTAGCAGGGGAGACCCAGTACTTC. Protein product: CASSVEGLAGETQYF.

This clone appeared a few times. The V and J genes are TRBV11-3 and TRBJ2-7; D may be TRBD1 (6 bases). The CDR3 consists of 15 residues. The germline V and J ends were trimmed by 1 base and 2 bases, with 12 bases remaining between them. The germline V gene encodes CDR1 SGHNT and CDR2 YENEEA. CDR3 sequence: CASSLGGTLTYEQYF. The CDR3 DNA follows: TGTGCCAGCAGCTTAGGGGGGACACTCACCTACGAGCAGTACTTC.

The chain carries TRBV30 and TRBJ1-1, with 7 bases fitting TRBD1. V was pared by 4 bases and J by 2 bases, with 4 bases of the junction left unmatched. The germline CDR1 and CDR2 sequences are GTSNPN and SVGIG (reference sequence). The CDR3 length is 13 residues. The DNA of the CDR3 is TGTGCCTGGATGACAGGGTCCAACACTGAAGCTTTCTTT. Translating gives CAWMTGSNTEAFF.

This chain uses TRBV6-8 with TRBJ1-1; D might be TRBD1 (6 bases). This CDR3 region has 13 residues. Germline loops: CDR1 MNHGY, CDR2 SAAAGT. Trimming removed 8 bases at V and 4 bases at J, with 14 bases between. The DNA of the CDR3 is TGTGCCAGCGGGGGCAGGCAACGCACTGAAGCTTTCTTT. It is translated as CASGGRQRTEAFF.